The source of this T cell receptor (beta chain) is a study of blood T cells in healthy people across ages. The wider study: Per every two T cells, about one barcoded beta molecule was captured by template switching.

It was with a sample-barcoded 5' primer and a J-beta primer mix that a second PCR of roughly 7 to 12 cycles was run. One entry per CDR3 protein, called by TCRdb with MiXCR from the 5' RACE reads. Found here are about 1.7 million distinct CDR3 sequences, 25% to 30% of them singletons; the top ten hold less than 9.5%. Study-wide points: As age increased, TCR beta diversity per million T cells fell in a roughly linear fashion.

Donors each provided about 10 milliliters of peripheral blood. Details on this clonotype: No antigen is known for it.

This TCR came from a woman younger than 45 in good health. Input material: blood.

The CDR3 reads CASSLGQGRHQPQHF. Written as DNA, the CDR3 is TGTGCCAGCAGTTTGGGACAGGGGAGACATCAGCCCCAGCATTTT. The J gene is TRBJ1-5, the V gene TRBV28; 10 nucleotides match TRBD1. Trimming took 3 bases from V and 5 from J; bases not matched to a gene: 4. The CDR3 consists of 15 residues. The germline CDR1 and CDR2 sequences are MDHEN and SYDVKM.